One and the same sample provided the 18 T cell receptor beta chains below, sequenced in a study of blood T cell repertoires in COVID-19. Libraries were prepared by immunoSEQ multiplex PCR; TCRdb keeps only in-frame clonotypes and omits some of them. Of around 390,000 clones in the sample, just under 90% were seen once. The specimen sequenced was PBMCs or T cells enriched from blood (not recorded which). Source of these receptors: a woman aged 45-65 years who had recovered from COVID-19.

This chain connects TRBV13 to TRBJ2-1; TRBD2 agrees at 7 bases. The junction had 6 bases not matched to a gene; V was cut back by 6 bases and J by 4 bases. The CDR3 loop spans 14 amino acids. The germline CDR1 and CDR2 sequences are PRHDT and FYEKMQ (reference sequence). CDR3 bases: TGTGCCAGCAGTAGGGACTACCAGTACAATGAGCAGTTCTTC. Amino acid sequence: CASSRDYQYNEQFF. The full variable domain, completed using reference TRBV13 and TRBJ2-1, is AAGVIQSPRHLIKEKRETATLKCYPIPRHDTVYWYQQGPGQDPQFLISFYEKMQSDKGSIPDRFSAQQFSDYHSELNMSSLELGDSALYFCASSRDYQYNEQFFGPGTRLTVL.

The V and J genes are TRBV7-2 and TRBJ2-2; D is possibly TRBD2 (6 bases). V was cut by 5 bases and J by 6 bases, with 19 bases left in between. The length of the CDR3 is 16 residues. Germline CDR1 SGHTA, CDR2 FQGNSA. CDR3 sequence: CASSPGGTGWAGELFF. The DNA of the CDR3 is TGTGCCAGCAGCCCTGGCGGGACCGGGTGGGCCGGGGAGCTGTTTTTT.

The CDR3: CASSQDPAGYSYNEQFF. The CDR3 region has the DNA TGCGCCAGCAGCCAAGATCCCGCAGGGTACTCCTACAATGAGCAGTTCTTC. The chain combines TRBV4-1 with TRBJ2-1, with TRBD1 as a possible D gene (5 bases). Germline V gene sequence: CDR1 MGHRA, CDR2 YSYEKL. Trimming took 0 bases from V and 0 from J, leaving 12 bases between them. The CDR3 has 17 amino acids.

The V call is TRBV2, the J call TRBJ1-1; no firm D call. CDR3 size: 11 residues. V shed 7 bases and J shed 7 bases, with 10 bases lying between them. Germline CDR1 is SNHLY and CDR2 is FYNNEI. Here the CDR3 DNA reads TGTGCCAGCAAAGGAGCGTTTGAAGCTTTCTTT. It yields the protein CASKGAFEAFF.

As regards this clone: Other DNA sequences within the sample encode an identical CDR3. The rearrangement uses TRBV3-1 (or the pseudogene TRBV3-2) and TRBJ1-3; unclear D gene. The germline V gene encodes CDR1 LGHDT and CDR2 YNNKEL (reference sequence). This CDR3 spans 14 amino acids. Trimming stripped 2 bases from V and 4 bases from J, with 9 bases between. The CDR3 coding sequence is TGTGCCAGCAGCCAATCTGGCGGGGGAAACACCATATATTTT. Translating gives CASSQSGGGNTIYF.

This chain connects TRBV10-3 to TRBJ1-3, with 9 nucleotides matching TRBD1. The V and J ends lost 6 bases and 0 bases, in that order; junction bases with no gene match: 3. This CDR3 contains 15 residues. The germline CDR1 and CDR2 sequences are ENHRY and SYGVKD. The CDR3 spells CAIRRDRDSGNTIYF. The CDR3 DNA is TGTGCCATCAGAAGGGACAGGGACTCTGGAAACACCATATATTTT.

This rearrangement joins TRBV6-5 to TRBJ2-1; the D gene is possibly TRBD1 (6 bases). The germline V gene has CDR1 MNHEY and CDR2 SVGAGI. The germline V and J ends were trimmed by 4 bases and 5 bases, with 9 bases remaining between them. The CDR3 loop spans 13 amino acids. DNA of the CDR3: TGTGCCAGCAGTTGGACAGCAAACAATGAGCAGTTCTTC. It yields the protein CASSWTANNEQFF.

The chain recombines TRBV11-2 with TRBJ1-3, with D possibly matching TRBD1 (6 bases). V lost 6 bases and J lost 0, with 12 bases in between. The CDR3 has 15 residues. The V gene's germline CDR1 is SGHAT and CDR2 FQNNGV. CDR3 coding DNA: TGTGCCAGCAGACGGACAGCAAGCTCTGGAAACACCATATATTTT. Residues: CASRRTASSGNTIYF.

This clone occurred once. This rearrangement joins TRBV11-3 to TRBJ2-6; D gene ambiguous. Germline V lookup: CDR1 SGHNT, CDR2 YENEEA. The CDR3 is 15 amino acids. V shed 5 bases and J shed 2 bases, with 10 bases lying between them. This chain's CDR3 is CASSPGSTGANVLTF. The CDR3 DNA is TGTGCCAGCAGCCCCGGTAGCACTGGGGCCAACGTCCTGACTTTC. Together with reference TRBV11-3 and TRBJ2-6, the CDR3 gives the full variable domain: EAGVVQSPRYKIIEKKQPVAFWCNPISGHNTLYWYLQNLGQGPELLIRYENEEAVDDSQLPKDRFSAERLKGVDSTLKIQPAELGDSAVYLCASSPGSTGANVLTFGAGSRLTVL.

This clone was observed a few times. The V call is TRBV2, the J call TRBJ1-1; D possibly corresponds to TRBD1 (6 bases). The CDR3 covers 15 residues. Trimming cost V 11 bases and J 0 bases, with 19 bases left between them. From germline, CDR1 is SNHLY and CDR2 FYNNEI. In DNA, the CDR3 is TGTGCCGGAGCTCCAACCGGGACATTGAACACTGAAGCTTTCTTT. Protein product: CAGAPTGTLNTEAFF.

The chain employs TRBV30 and TRBJ2-2; 8 bases are shared with TRBD1. The V gene end was trimmed by 5 bases and the J gene end by 7 bases; junction bases not matched to a gene: 6. The CDR3 totals 13 residues. Germline values: CDR1 GTSNPN, CDR2 SVGIG (reference sequence). Here the CDR3 reads CAWDQGAVGELFF. CDR3 DNA: TGTGCCTGGGATCAGGGGGCTGTCGGGGAGCTGTTTTTT.

The CDR3: CASKINRGSQFNTEAFF. Here the CDR3 DNA reads TGTGCCAGCAAGATAAACAGGGGGTCGCAATTTAACACTGAAGCTTTCTTT. The chain joins TRBV28 to TRBJ1-1, with 8 positions matching TRBD1. The J segment lost 2 bases and the V segment lost 7 bases, leaving 15 bases of the junction unmatched. Germline V lookup: CDR1 MDHEN, CDR2 SYDVKM. This CDR3 spans 17 amino acids.

The chain is built from TRBV3-1 (or the pseudogene TRBV3-2) and TRBJ1-1; D unresolved. CDR1 is LGHDT and CDR2 is YNNKEL in the germline V gene (reference sequence). V gave up 0 bases and J gave up 9 bases, with 17 bases separating them. This CDR3 is 15 amino acids long. The CDR3 reads CASSQEGGRSEKAFF. Here the CDR3 DNA reads TGTGCCAGCAGCCAAGAAGGAGGCAGGTCCGAAAAAGCTTTCTTT.

This sequence joins TRBV5-1 and TRBJ1-5, with a possible D match to TRBD1 (6 bases). The CDR3 is 15 amino acids. V lost 4 bases and J lost 3, with 14 bases in between. CDR1 SGHRS and CDR2 YFSETQ come from the germline V gene. DNA for the CDR3: TGCGCCAGCAGCCCATTGGGACACGACAATCAGCCCCAGCATTTT. It codes for CASSPLGHDNQPQHF.

The chain joins TRBV7-8 to TRBJ1-1, with 12 positions matching TRBD1. The CDR3 is made up of 15 amino acids. CDR1 and CDR2 from the germline V gene are SGHVS and FQNEAQ. Losses at the gene ends were 8 bases for V and 5 bases for J; bases not matched to a gene: 9. In nucleotides, the CDR3 is TGTGCCAGCTATTCAACGGGACAGGGGGCGACTGAAGCTTTCTTT. Translating it yields CASYSTGQGATEAFF.

The chain couples TRBV2 to TRBJ1-6, with a weak D call TRBD1 (5 bases). CDR1 is SNHLY and CDR2 is FYNNEI in the germline V gene. The CDR3 runs 14 residues. V gave up 5 bases and J gave up 10 bases, with 15 bases separating them. CDR3 residues: CASSQQSQGSPLHF. The DNA of the CDR3 is TGTGCCAGCAGTCAACAGAGTCAGGGATCACCCCTCCACTTT.

The chain employs TRBV4-2 and TRBJ1-2; D perhaps matches TRBD1 (6 bases). V dropped 2 bases and J dropped 4 bases, with 14 bases sitting between them. The CDR3 covers 15 residues. The germline CDR1 and CDR2 sequences are LGHNA and YNFKEQ. The CDR3 loop reads CASSQPGTPVYGYTF. The CDR3 DNA is TGTGCCAGCAGCCAACCTGGGACACCAGTCTATGGCTACACCTTC.

The genes are TRBV4-1 and TRBJ2-1; D call uncertain. Per germline, CDR1 MGHRA and CDR2 YSYEKL. Trimming cost V 2 bases and J 0 bases, with 8 bases left between them. The CDR3 sequence is 15 residues long. CDR3 region: CASSQRQDSYNEQFF. DNA of the CDR3: TGCGCCAGCAGCCAAAGACAAGACTCCTACAATGAGCAGTTCTTC.